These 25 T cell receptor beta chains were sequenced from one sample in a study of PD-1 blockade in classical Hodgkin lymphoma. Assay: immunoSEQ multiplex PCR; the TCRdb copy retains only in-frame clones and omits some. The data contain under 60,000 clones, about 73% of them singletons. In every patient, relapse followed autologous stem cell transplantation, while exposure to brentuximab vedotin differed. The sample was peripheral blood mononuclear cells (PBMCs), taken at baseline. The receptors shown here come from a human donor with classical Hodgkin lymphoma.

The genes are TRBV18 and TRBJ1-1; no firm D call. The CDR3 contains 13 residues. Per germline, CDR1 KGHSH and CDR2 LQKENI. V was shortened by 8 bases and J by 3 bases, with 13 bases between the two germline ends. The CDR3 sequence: CASTREVDTEAFF. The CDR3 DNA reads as TGTGCCAGCACTCGGGAGGTGGACACTGAAGCTTTCTTT.

CDR3 in amino acids: CASGKDRAAHGQYF. CDR3 DNA sequence: TGCGCCAGCGGCAAGGACAGGGCGGCCCACGGGCAGTACTTC. The chain links TRBV5-1 to TRBJ2-7; 8 nucleotides align to TRBD1. The CDR3 loop spans 14 amino acids. Trimming removed 7 bases from V and 9 bases from J; junction bases left unmatched: 15. Germline V gene lookup returns CDR1 SGHRS and CDR2 YFSETQ.

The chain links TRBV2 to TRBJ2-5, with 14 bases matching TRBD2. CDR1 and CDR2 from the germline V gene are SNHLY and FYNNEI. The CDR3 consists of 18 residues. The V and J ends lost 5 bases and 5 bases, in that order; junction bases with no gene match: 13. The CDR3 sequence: CASSLGLAGEKFVETQYF. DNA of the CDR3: TGTGCCAGCAGTTTGGGACTAGCGGGAGAGAAATTTGTGGAGACCCAGTACTTC.

DNA for the CDR3: TGTGCCTGGAGTTCCCCTTCTAGCGGATCCTCCTACAATGAGCAGTTCTTC. Translation gives CAWSSPSSGSSYNEQFF. This chain uses TRBV30 with TRBJ2-1; 7 nucleotides agree with TRBD2. Germline loops: CDR1 GTSNPN, CDR2 SVGIG (reference sequence). The CDR3 is made up of 17 amino acids. J lost 0 bases, V lost 2 bases, and 10 bases had no gene match.

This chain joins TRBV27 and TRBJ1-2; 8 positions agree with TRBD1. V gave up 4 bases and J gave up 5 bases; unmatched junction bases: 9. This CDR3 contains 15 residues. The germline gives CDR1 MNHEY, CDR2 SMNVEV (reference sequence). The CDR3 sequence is CASSSLGQDLYGYTF. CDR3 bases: TGTGCCAGCAGTTCCCTGGGACAGGACCTATATGGCTACACCTTC.

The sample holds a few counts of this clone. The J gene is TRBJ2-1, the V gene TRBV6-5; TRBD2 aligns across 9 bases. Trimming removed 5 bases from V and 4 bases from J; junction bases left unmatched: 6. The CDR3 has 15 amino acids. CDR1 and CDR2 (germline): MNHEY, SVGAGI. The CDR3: CASSPTSGPYNEQFF. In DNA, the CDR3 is TGTGCCAGCAGTCCTACTAGCGGGCCTTACAATGAGCAGTTCTTC.

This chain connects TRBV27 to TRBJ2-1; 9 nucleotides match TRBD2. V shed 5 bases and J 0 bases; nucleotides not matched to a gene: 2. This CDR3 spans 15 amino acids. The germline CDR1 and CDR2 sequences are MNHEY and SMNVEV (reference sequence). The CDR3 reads CASSRSGSSYNEQFF. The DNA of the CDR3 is TGTGCCAGCAGTCGTAGCGGGAGCTCCTACAATGAGCAGTTCTTC.

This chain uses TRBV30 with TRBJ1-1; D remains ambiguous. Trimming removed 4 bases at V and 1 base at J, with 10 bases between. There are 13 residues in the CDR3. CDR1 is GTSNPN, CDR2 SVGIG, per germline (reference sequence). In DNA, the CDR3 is TGTGCCTGGAACTGGTGGGCGAACACTGAAGCTTTCTTT. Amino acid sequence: CAWNWWANTEAFF. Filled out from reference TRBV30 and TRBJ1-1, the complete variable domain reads SQTIHQWPATLVQPVGSPLSLECTVEGTSNPNLYWYRQAAGRGLQLLFYSVGIGQISSEVPQNLSASRPQDRQFILSSKKLLLSDSGFYLCAWNWWANTEAFFGQGTRLTVV.

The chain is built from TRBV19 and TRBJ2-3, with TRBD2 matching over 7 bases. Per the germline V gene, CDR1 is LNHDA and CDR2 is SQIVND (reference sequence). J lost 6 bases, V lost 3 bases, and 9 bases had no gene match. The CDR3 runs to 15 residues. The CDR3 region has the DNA TGTGCCAGTAGTATCCAGGGAGGGCAGTGGGATACGCAGTATTTT. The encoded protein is CASSIQGGQWDTQYF.

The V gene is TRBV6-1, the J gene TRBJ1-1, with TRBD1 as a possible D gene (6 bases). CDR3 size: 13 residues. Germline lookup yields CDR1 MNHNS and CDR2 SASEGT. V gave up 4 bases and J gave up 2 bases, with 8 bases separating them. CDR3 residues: CASSGGHNTEAFF. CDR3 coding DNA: TGTGCCAGCAGTGGGGGACATAACACTGAAGCTTTCTTT.

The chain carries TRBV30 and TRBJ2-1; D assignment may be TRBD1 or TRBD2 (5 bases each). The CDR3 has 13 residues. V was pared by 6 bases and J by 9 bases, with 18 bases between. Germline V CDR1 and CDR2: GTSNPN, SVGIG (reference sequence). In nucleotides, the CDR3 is TGTGCCTGTACTAGGGGTTCCTACGGTGAGCAGTTCTTC. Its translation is CACTRGSYGEQFF.

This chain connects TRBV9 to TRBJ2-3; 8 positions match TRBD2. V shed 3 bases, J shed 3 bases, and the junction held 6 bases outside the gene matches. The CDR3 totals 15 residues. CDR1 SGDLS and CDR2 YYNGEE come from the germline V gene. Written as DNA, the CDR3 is TGTGCCAGCAGCGCCGTAGCGGGGAGAACAGATACGCAGTATTTT. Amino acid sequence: CASSAVAGRTDTQYF.

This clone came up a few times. CDR3 bases: TGTGCCAGCAGTTCAGCGGGAGAGTATGTCGGGGAGCTGTTTTTT. It is translated as CASSSAGEYVGELFF. The chain recombines TRBV27 with TRBJ2-2; 8 bases fit TRBD2. The CDR3 totals 15 residues. J gave up 7 bases and V 4 bases, and 8 bases lay outside the gene matches. The germline gives CDR1 MNHEY, CDR2 SMNVEV (reference sequence).

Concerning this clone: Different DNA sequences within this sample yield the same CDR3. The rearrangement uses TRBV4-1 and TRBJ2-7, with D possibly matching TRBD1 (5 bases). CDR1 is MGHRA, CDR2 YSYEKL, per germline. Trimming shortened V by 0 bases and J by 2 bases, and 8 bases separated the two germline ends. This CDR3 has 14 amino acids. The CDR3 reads CASSQDQGPYEQYF. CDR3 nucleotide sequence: TGCGCCAGCAGCCAAGATCAGGGCCCCTACGAGCAGTACTTC.

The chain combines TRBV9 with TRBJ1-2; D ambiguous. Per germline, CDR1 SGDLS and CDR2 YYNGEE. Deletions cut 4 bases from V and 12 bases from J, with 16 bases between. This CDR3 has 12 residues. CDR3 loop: CASSTVGGPNTF. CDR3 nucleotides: TGTGCCAGCAGCACAGTGGGAGGGCCTAACACCTTC.

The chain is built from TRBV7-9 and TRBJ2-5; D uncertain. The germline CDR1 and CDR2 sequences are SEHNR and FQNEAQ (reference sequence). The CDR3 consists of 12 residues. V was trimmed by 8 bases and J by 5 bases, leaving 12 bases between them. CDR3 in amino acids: CASELNAETQYF. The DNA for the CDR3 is TGTGCCAGCGAGCTCAACGCGGAGACCCAGTACTTC.

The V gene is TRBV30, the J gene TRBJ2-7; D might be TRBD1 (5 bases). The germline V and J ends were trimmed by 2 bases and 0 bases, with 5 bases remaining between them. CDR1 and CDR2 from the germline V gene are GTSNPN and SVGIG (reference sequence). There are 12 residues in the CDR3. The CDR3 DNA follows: TGTGCCTGGAGTACAGGCTCCTACGAGCAGTACTTC. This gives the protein CAWSTGSYEQYF.

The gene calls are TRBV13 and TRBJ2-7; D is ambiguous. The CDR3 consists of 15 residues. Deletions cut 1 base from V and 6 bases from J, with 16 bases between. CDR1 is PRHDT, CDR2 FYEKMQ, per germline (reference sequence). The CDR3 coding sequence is TGTGCCAGCAGCTTAGACGCGGCCCCATTCTCCGAGCAGTACTTC. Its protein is CASSLDAAPFSEQYF. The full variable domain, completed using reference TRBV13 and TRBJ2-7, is AAGVIQSPRHLIKEKRETATLKCYPIPRHDTVYWYQQGPGQDPQFLISFYEKMQSDKGSIPDRFSAQQFSDYHSELNMSSLELGDSALYFCASSLDAAPFSEQYFGPGTRLTVT.

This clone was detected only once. CDR3: CASSRLGGLNTEAFF. CDR3 bases: TGCGCCAGCAGCCGACTTGGGGGCTTGAACACTGAAGCTTTCTTT. V and J are TRBV5-1 and TRBJ1-1, with D possibly being TRBD1 (6 bases). The V end lost 4 bases, the J end lost 0 bases, and 13 bases lay between the germline ends. The CDR3 is 15 residues long. Germline V gene lookup returns CDR1 SGHRS and CDR2 YFSETQ.

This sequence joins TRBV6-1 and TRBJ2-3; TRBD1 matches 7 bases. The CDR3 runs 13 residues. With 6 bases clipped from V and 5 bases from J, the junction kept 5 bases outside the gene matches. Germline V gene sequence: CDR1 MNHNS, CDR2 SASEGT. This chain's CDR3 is CASRRGHGDTQYF. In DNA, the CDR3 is TGTGCCAGCAGGAGGGGGCATGGAGATACGCAGTATTTT.

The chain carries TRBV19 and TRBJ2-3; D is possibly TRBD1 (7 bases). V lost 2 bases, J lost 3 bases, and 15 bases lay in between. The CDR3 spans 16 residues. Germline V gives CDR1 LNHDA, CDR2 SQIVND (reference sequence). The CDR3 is CASSISAGGGTDTQYF. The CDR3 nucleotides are TGTGCCAGTAGTATATCTGCAGGGGGAGGAACAGATACGCAGTATTTT.

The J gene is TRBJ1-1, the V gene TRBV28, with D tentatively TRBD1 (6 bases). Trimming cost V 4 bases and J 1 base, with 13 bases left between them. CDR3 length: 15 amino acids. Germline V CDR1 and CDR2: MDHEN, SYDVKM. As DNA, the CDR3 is TGTGCCAGCAGTTCGGGAAGGGGGGCGAACACTGAAGCTTTCTTT. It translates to CASSSGRGANTEAFF.

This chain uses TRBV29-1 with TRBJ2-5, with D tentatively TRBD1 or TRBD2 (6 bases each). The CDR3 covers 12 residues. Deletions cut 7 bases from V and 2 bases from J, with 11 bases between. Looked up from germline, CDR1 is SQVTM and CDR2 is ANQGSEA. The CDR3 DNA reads TGCAGCGCACAGGGAGGTCAAGAGACCCAGTACTTC. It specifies CSAQGGQETQYF.

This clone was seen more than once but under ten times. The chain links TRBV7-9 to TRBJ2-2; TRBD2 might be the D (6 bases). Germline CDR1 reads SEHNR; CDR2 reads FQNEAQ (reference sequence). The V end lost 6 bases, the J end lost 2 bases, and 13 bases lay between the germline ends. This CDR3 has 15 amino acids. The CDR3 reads CASSRAGPNTGELFF. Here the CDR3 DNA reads TGTGCCAGCAGTCGTGCGGGGCCTAACACCGGGGAGCTGTTTTTT.

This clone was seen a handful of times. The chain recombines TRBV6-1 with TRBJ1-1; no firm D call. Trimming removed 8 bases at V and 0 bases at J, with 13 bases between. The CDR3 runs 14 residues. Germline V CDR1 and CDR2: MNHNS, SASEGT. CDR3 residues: CASGLEALNTEAFF. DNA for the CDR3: TGTGCCAGCGGTTTGGAGGCTTTGAACACTGAAGCTTTCTTT.